This T cell receptor beta chain comes out of a study of control samples from healthy donors and cancer patients. The length of the CDR3 is 13 residues. Per germline, CDR1 SGHRS and CDR2 YFSETQ. Trimming cost V 0 bases and J 5 bases, with 8 bases left between them. The repertoire was sequenced with immunoSEQ multiplex PCR; TCRdb's copy has only in-frame clones and lacks some. The repertoire holds roughly 80,000 clones, with around 92% as singletons. This chain joins TRBV5-1 and TRBJ1-1; D not resolved. This receptor was identified in a woman aged 55-70 years in good health. The sequencing input was blood. CDR3 coding DNA: TGCGCCAGCAGCTTGGGCGAGGGAACTGAAGCTTTCTTT. It codes for CASSLGEGTEAFF.